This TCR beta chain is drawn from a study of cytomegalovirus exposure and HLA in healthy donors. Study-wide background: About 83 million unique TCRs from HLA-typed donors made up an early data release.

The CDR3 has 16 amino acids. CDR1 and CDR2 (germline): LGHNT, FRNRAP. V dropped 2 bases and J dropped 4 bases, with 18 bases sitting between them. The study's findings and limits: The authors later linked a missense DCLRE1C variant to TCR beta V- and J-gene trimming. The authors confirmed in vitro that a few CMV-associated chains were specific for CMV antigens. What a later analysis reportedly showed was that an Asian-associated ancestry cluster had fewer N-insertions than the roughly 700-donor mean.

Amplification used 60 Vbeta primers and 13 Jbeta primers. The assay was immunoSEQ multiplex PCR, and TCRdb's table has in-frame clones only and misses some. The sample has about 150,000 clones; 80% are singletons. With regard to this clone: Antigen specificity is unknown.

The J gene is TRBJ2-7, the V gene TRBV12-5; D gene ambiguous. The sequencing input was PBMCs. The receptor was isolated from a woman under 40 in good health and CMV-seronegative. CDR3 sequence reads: CASGLFLIGRIYEQYF. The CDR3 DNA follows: TGTGCTAGTGGTTTGTTCCTTATTGGCAGAATATACGAGCAGTACTTC.